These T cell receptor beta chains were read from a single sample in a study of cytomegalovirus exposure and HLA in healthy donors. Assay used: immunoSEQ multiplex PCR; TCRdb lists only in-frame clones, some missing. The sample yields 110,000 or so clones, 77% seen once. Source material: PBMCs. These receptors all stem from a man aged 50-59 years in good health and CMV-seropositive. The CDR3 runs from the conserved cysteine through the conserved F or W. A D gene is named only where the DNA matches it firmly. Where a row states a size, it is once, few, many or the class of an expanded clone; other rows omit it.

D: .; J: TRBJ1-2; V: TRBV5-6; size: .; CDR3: CASSFRWQGLVGYTF; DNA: TGTGCCAGCAGCTTTAGGTGGCAGGGGCTCGTCGGCTACACCTTC
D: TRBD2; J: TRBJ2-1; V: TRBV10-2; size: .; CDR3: CASSETSGVAGNEQFF; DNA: TGCGCCAGCAGTGAAACTAGCGGGGTCGCGGGCAATGAGCAGTTCTTC
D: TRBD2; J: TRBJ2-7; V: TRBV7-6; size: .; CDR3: CASSLGTSARYEQYF; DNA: TGTGCCAGCAGCTTGGGGACTAGCGCGCGCTACGAGCAGTACTTC
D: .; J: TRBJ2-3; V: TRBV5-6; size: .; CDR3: CASSSYSTDTQYF; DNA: TGTGCCAGCAGCTCGTATAGCACAGATACGCAGTATTTT
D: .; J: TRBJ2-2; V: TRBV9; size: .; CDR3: CASSVGGKDTGELFF; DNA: TGTGCCAGCAGCGTAGGCGGGAAGGACACCGGGGAGCTGTTTTTT
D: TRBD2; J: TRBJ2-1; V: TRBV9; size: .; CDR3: CASSDAGGPYNEQFF; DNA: TGTGCCAGCAGCGACGCGGGGGGGCCCTACAATGAGCAGTTCTTC
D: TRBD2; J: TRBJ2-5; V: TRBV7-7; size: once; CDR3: CASSRGLAGQETQYF; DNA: TGTGCCAGCAGCCGAGGACTAGCGGGACAAGAGACCCAGTACTTC
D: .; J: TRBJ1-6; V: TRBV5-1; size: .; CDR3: CASSWGGTINSPLHF; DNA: TGCGCCAGCAGCTGGGGGGGGACCATTAATTCACCCCTCCACTTT
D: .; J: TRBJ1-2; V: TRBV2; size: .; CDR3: CASSFGQVGYGYTF; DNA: TGTGCCAGCAGCTTCGGTCAGGTTGGCTATGGCTACACCTTC
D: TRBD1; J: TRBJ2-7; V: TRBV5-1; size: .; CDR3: CASSLSTGGEQYF; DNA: TGCGCCAGCAGCTTGTCGACAGGGGGCGAGCAGTACTTC
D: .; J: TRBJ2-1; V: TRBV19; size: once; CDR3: CASSPRTIKNYNEQFF; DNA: TGTGCCAGTAGCCCCCGGACTATCAAAAACTACAATGAGCAGTTCTTC
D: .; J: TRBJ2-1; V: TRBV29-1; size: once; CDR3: CSVDSRGHNEQFF; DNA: TGCAGCGTTGACTCGCGGGGGCACAATGAGCAGTTCTTC
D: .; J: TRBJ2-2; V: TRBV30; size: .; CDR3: CAWSSTRTGELFF; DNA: TGTGCCTGGAGTTCGACTCGGACCGGGGAGCTGTTTTTT
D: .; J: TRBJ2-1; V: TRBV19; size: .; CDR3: CASSMQGYLPYNEQFF; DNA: TGTGCCAGTAGTATGCAGGGGTATCTGCCCTACAATGAGCAGTTCTTC
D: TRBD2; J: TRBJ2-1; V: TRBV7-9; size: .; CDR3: CASSLAAAGGPYNEQFF; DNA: TGTGCCAGCAGCTTAGCAGCAGCGGGAGGCCCCTACAATGAGCAGTTCTTC
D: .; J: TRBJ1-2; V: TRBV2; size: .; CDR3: CASTIDRSGGGRGYTF; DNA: TGTGCCAGCACGATAGACCGAAGCGGGGGGGGCCGGGGCTACACCTTC
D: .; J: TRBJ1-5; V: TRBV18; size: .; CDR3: CASSPAVGQPQHF; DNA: TGTGCCAGCTCACCAGCGGTTGGGCAGCCCCAGCATTTT
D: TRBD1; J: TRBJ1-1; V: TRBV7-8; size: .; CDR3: CASTRGRITEAFF; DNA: TGTGCCAGCACCAGGGGGCGTATCACTGAAGCTTTCTTT
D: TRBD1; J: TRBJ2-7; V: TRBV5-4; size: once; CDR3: CASSLGGTVSYEQYF; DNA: TGTGCCAGCAGCTTGGGGGGGACAGTATCCTACGAGCAGTACTTC
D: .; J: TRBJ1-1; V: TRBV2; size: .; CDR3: CASRTGNTEAFF; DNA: TGTGCCAGCCGTACAGGGAACACTGAAGCTTTCTTT
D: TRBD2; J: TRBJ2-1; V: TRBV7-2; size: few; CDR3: CASTLTGGSRNEQFF; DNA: TGTGCCAGCACCCTCACGGGGGGTAGCAGGAATGAGCAGTTCTTC
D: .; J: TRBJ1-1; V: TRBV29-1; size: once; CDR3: CSVARGASEAFF; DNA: TGCAGCGTTGCACGGGGGGCGTCTGAAGCTTTCTTT
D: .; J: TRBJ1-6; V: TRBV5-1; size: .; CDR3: CASSPPTTRGFSPLHF; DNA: TGCGCCAGCAGTCCCCCGACCACCAGAGGTTTTTCACCCCTCCACTTT
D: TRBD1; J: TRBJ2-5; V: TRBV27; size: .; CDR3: CASSSLGTGEETQYF; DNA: TGTGCCAGCAGTTCCCTCGGGACAGGGGAAGAGACCCAGTACTTC
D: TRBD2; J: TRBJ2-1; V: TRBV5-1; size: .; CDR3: CASSWGTSGIGNEQFF; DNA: TGCGCCAGCAGCTGGGGGACTAGCGGGATAGGGAATGAGCAGTTCTTC
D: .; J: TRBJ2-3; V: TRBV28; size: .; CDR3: CASRENTDTQYF; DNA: TGTGCCAGCAGGGAGAACACAGATACGCAGTATTTT
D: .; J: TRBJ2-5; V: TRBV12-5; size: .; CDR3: CASGPPSSQETQYF; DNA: TGTGCTAGTGGTCCGCCATCCAGTCAAGAGACCCAGTACTTC
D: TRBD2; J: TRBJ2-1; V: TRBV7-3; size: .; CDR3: CASSPRAGLNNEQFF; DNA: TGTGCCAGCAGCCCTCGAGCGGGGTTGAACAATGAGCAGTTCTTC
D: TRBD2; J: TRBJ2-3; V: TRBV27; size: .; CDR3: CASSLWSGGRSDTQYF; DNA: TGTGCCAGCAGTTTATGGAGCGGGGGTAGGTCAGATACGCAGTATTTT
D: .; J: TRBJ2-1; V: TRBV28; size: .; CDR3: CASSLLEVSYNEQFF; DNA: TGTGCCAGCAGTTTACTAGAGGTCTCCTACAATGAGCAGTTCTTC
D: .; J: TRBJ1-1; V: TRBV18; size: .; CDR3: CASSPDTGNTEAFF; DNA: TGTGCCAGCTCACCAGATACGGGGAACACTGAAGCTTTCTTT
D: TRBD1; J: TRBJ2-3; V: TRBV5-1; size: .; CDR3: CASSGGDRATTDTQYF; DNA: TGCGCCAGCAGCGGGGGGGACAGGGCAACCACAGATACGCAGTATTTT
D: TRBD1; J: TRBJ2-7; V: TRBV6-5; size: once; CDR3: CASGQGYEQYF; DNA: TGTGCCAGCGGACAGGGATACGAGCAGTACTTC
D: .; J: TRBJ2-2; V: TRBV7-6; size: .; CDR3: CASSLQGNTGELFF; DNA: TGTGCCAGCAGCTTACAGGGGAACACCGGGGAGCTGTTTTTT
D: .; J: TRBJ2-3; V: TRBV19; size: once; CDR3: CASKPGGVGTDTQYF; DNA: TGTGCCAGTAAACCGGGGGGCGTAGGGACAGATACGCAGTATTTT
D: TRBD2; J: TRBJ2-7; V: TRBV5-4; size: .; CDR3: CASSLDPGLAGYEQYF; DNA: TGTGCCAGCAGCTTGGATCCGGGACTAGCGGGTTACGAGCAGTACTTC
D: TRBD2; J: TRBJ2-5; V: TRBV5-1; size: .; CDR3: CASSPPSGGAGETQYF; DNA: TGCGCCAGCAGCCCGCCTAGCGGGGGGGCGGGGGAGACCCAGTACTTC
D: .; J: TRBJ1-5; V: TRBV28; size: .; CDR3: CASNPLGGSGQPQHF; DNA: TGTGCCAGTAACCCCTTGGGGGGGTCCGGTCAGCCCCAGCATTTT
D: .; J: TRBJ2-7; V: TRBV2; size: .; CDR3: CASRRDSNYEQYF; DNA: TGTGCCAGCAGAAGGGACTCTAACTACGAGCAGTACTTC
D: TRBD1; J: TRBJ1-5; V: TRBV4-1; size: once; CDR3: CASSPRGNQPQHF; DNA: TGCGCCAGCAGTCCCAGGGGGAATCAGCCCCAGCATTTT
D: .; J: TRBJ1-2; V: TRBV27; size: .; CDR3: CASRPGRDYGYTF; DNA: TGTGCCAGCAGACCGGGGAGGGACTATGGCTACACCTTC
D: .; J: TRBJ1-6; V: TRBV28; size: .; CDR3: CASTTGFSYNSPLHF; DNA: TGTGCCAGCACCACAGGGTTCTCCTATAATTCACCCCTCCACTTT
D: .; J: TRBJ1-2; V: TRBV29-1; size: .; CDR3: CSVVGQTF; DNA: TGCAGCGTTGTTGGACAGACCTTC
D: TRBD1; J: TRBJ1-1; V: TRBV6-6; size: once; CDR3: CASSFPDRAVTEAFF; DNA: TGTGCCAGCAGTTTCCCTGACAGGGCAGTCACTGAAGCTTTCTTT
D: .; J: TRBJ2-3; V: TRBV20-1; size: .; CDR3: CSARQDTQYF; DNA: TGCAGTGCTCGACAGGATACGCAGTATTTT
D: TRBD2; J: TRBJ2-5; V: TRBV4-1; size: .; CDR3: CASSQYRGQGGETQYF; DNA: TGCGCCAGCAGCCAGTATAGGGGCCAGGGAGGGGAGACCCAGTACTTC
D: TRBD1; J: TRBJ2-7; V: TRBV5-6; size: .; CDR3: CASSLARQGEKGEQYF; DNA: TGTGCCAGCAGCTTGGCGCGACAGGGGGAAAAGGGCGAGCAGTACTTC
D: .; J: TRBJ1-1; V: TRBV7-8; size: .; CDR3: CASSPVTEAFF; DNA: TGTGCCAGCAGCCCCGTAACTGAAGCTTTCTTT
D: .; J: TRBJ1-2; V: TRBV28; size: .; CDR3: CASSLGGYGYTF; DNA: TGTGCCAGCAGTTTGGGAGGCTATGGCTACACCTTC
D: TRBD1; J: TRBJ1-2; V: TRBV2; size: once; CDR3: CASSEAGTGDDYTF; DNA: TGTGCCAGCAGTGAAGCCGGGACAGGGGACGACTACACCTTC
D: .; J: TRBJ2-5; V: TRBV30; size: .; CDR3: CAWSLRLGDRETQYF; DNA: TGTGCCTGGAGTCTGAGACTAGGCGACCGGGAGACCCAGTACTTC
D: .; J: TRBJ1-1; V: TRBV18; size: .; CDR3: CASSPSSKNTEAFF; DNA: TGTGCCAGCTCACCGAGTTCTAAGAACACTGAAGCTTTCTTT
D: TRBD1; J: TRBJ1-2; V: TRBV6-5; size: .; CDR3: CASSYSNLRGPGYTF; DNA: TGTGCCAGCAGTTACTCGAACCTGAGGGGGCCGGGCTACACCTTC